The T cell receptor (beta chain) under discussion was sequenced for a study of blood T cell repertoires in COVID-19. Background on the study: The cDNA or gDNA used as material had been derived from T cells, B-cell-depleted T cells, or PBMCs.

The repertoire was sequenced with immunoSEQ multiplex PCR; TCRdb's copy has only in-frame clones and lacks some. Of approximately 52,000 clones in the sample, more than 90% were seen once. The sequence derives from a man aged 45-65 years with active COVID-19. Sequenced material: peripheral blood.

The CDR3 DNA sequence: TGTGCCAGCACCAAGACAGGGCTTGGGGACGGGCAGTACTTC. It yields the protein CASTKTGLGDGQYF. J is TRBJ2-7 and V is TRBV5-5; 7 bases agree with TRBD1. The V and J ends lost 6 bases and 9 bases, in that order; junction bases with no gene match: 15. Germline assignment: CDR1 SGHKS and CDR2 YYEKEE (reference sequence). This CDR3 comprises 14 residues.